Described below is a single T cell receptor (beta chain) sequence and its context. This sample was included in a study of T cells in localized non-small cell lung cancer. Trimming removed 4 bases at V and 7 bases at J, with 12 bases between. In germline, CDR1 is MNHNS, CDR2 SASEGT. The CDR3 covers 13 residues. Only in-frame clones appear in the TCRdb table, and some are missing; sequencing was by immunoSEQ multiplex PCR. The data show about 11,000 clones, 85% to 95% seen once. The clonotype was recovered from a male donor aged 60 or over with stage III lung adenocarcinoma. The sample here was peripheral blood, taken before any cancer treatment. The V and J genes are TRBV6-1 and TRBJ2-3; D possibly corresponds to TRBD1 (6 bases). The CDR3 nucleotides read TGTGCCAGCAGTGTCCAAACAGGGAATACGCAGTATTTT. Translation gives CASSVQTGNTQYF.